This TCR beta chain came from a study of identical twins (dated by TCRdb to the mid-2010s). Looking at the study overall: TCR alpha and beta repertoires from monozygotic twins, unrelated adults of various ages and cord blood were deep-sequenced to test whether fetal clonotypes persist. Replicate twin experiments were performed at different times using different library preparation protocols to rule out contamination.

V is trimmed back by 4 bases and J by 7 bases, and the junction contains 11 bases that no gene match accounts for. The germline V gene (reference sequence) sets CDR1 to DFQATT and CDR2 to SNEGSKA. The CDR3 holds 14 amino acids from the cysteine to the phenylalanine. Only CDR3 DNA is held: 42 bases, read in frame from base 1. At least ten counts were recorded for this clonotype. The antigen it binds to is not known. The sample holds no much larger clone one base away, and base qualities are not on file. Results the study describes overall, beyond this receptor: Zero-insertion analyses could be partly confounded by invariant T cells such as MAIT and iNKT, although diverse VJ usage argued against such confounding for most clonotypes. In monozygotic twins, out-of-frame TCR alpha sharing was systematically underestimated by recombination models, although the models agreed with sharing between unrelated individuals. Because the same donors could not be followed over many years, the conclusions depended on cross-sectional statistical analysis. Compared with coincidental sharing between unrelated individuals, out-of-frame TCR alpha sequences shared between twins showed an excess of sequences with low generation probability. In beta out-of-frame sequences, excess twin sharing was weaker, because having fewer shared sequences lowered the signal-to-noise ratio. Abundant cord blood beta clonotypes carried fewer insertions; young adult naive repertoires showed a weaker similar trend, while memory repertoires showed none.

Every donor was a healthy Caucasian. The twin cohort comprised three pairs of female monozygotic twins, all aged about 18 to 29 years. Positive isolation kits from Invitrogen were used to isolate the CD4+ and CD8+ T cell populations. Library method: 5' RACE. The reads were generated on an Illumina HiSeq 2000. Template switching introduced a universal primer binding site; the final cDNA contained a unique molecular identifier, enabling accurate counting of TCR cDNA molecules. Specific primers in the conserved constant-segment region were used to synthesize first-strand cDNA for the TCR alpha and beta chains. To control for contamination, every cDNA library was double barcoded, receiving both a SMART-Mk sample barcode and Illumina barcodes. TruSeq adapter sequences along with Illumina sample barcodes were introduced in two successive PCR steps. The TCR alpha and beta cDNA libraries were sequenced on the Illumina HiSeq platform using custom primers. In the original analysis: MiGEC was used to process raw reads and extract unique molecular identifiers, and MiXCR was used to find CDR3 positions. For each individual, recombination models were inferred using an EM algorithm with the repgenHMM and IGoR tools. The tcR package in R was used for shared clonotype analysis, with sharing normalized by the product of cloneset sizes. Out-of-frame nonproductive sequences were analyzed to study raw recombination free of thymic and clonal selection effects. Using fastp at Q25 and MiXCR, TCRdb reprocessed the public reads and kept productive beta chains. Each CDR3 protein appears once, grouped with its most common genes and DNA. V and J calls and clone size were set by TCRdb, not the authors. In this sample the table shows 250,000 to 300,000 distinct CDR3 sequences, roughly 10% of which occur a single time. The ten largest clones capture around 7.1% of the sample.

These data also formed part of another study, on yellow fever vaccine responses in identical twins. Reported in the second study: The authors reported that the T cell response to vaccination in identical twins appeared partly convergent and partly personalized. Focusing on identical twins, the study followed the T cell clones that responded to the vaccine, and did so with precision.

The sequence was collected from a woman in her late teens or twenties in good health. Recombination connected TRBV20-1 to TRBJ2-7; TRBD1 aligns with 9 central bases. Sequencing input: CD8+ T cells sorted from blood. The CDR3 in this case is CSAIRTGEWSEQYF. The nucleotide sequence reads as follows: TGCAGTGCTATCAGGACAGGGGAATGGAGTGAGCAGTACTTC.